The rows below give T cell receptor beta chains drawn from one sample of a study of prognosis after radiotherapy for stage I lung cancer. TCRdb itself ran the multiplex PCR reads through MiXCR, one entry per CDR3 protein. Among over 10,000 distinct CDR3 sequences listed, less than 50% were seen once. Sequencing used PBMCs, obtained before or after stereotactic body radiation therapy (not recorded which). These receptors were taken from a donor over 45 with non-small cell lung cancer. CDR3s include the opening cysteine and the closing phenylalanine or tryptophan. The D gene is left open where the match is weak. The size of a clone is reported for some rows only, either as once, few or many, or as a class for expanded clones.

j_gene: TRBJ1-1
d_gene: -
abundance: many
v_gene: TRBV29-1
CDR3nt: TGCAGCGCCCAAGCGGGGGCGGGGGGCACTGAAGCTTTCTTT
CDR3aa: CSAQAGAGGTEAFF

j_gene: TRBJ2-3
d_gene: -
abundance: -
v_gene: TRBV30
CDR3nt: TGTGCCTGGAGTGCGCCAGTTTCAGATACGCAGTATTTT
CDR3aa: CAWSAPVSDTQYF

j_gene: TRBJ2-2
d_gene: -
abundance: -
v_gene: TRBV20-1
CDR3nt: TGCAGTGCTAGACGCGGAGGGCCTGGAACCGGGGAGCTGTTTTTT
CDR3aa: CSARRGGPGTGELFF

j_gene: TRBJ2-3
d_gene: TRBD1
abundance: many
v_gene: TRBV3-1
CDR3nt: TGTGCCAGCAGCCGACAGGGGGAGCCGGGGGGGCAGTATTTT
CDR3aa: CASSRQGEPGGQYF

j_gene: TRBJ1-6
d_gene: -
abundance: -
v_gene: TRBV6-4
CDR3nt: TGTGCCAGCAGTGATGGGATTGGTAATTCACCCCTCCACTTT
CDR3aa: CASSDGIGNSPLHF

j_gene: TRBJ1-5
d_gene: -
abundance: many
v_gene: TRBV3-1
CDR3nt: TGTGCCAGCAGCCATAGGGGGTTGCGGCCCCAGCATTTT
CDR3aa: CASSHRGLRPQHF

j_gene: TRBJ2-1
d_gene: TRBD2
abundance: -
v_gene: TRBV20-1
CDR3nt: TGCAGTGCTAGCGGGAGGGCTATTTGGGAGCAGTTCTTC
CDR3aa: CSASGRAIWEQFF

j_gene: TRBJ2-3
d_gene: -
abundance: many
v_gene: TRBV9
CDR3nt: TGTGCCAGCAGCGTAGTTGGCAGTATAACAGATACGCAGTATTTT
CDR3aa: CASSVVGSITDTQYF

j_gene: TRBJ1-2
d_gene: -
abundance: many
v_gene: TRBV2
CDR3nt: TGTGCCAGGGTCCGGGAATATGGCTACACCTTC
CDR3aa: CARVREYGYTF

j_gene: TRBJ2-7
d_gene: -
abundance: medium-sized
v_gene: TRBV3-1
CDR3nt: TGTGCCAGCAGCCAAAGTGCGTACGAGCAGTACTTC
CDR3aa: CASSQSAYEQYF

j_gene: TRBJ2-7
d_gene: -
abundance: -
v_gene: TRBV20-1
CDR3nt: TGCAGTGCTAGAGGCCGGGCCTACGAGCAGTACTTC
CDR3aa: CSARGRAYEQYF

j_gene: TRBJ2-5
d_gene: -
abundance: many
v_gene: TRBV29-1
CDR3nt: TGCAGCGTTGGGCAGGGGGCGGGAGTAGGGGAGACCCAGTACTTC
CDR3aa: CSVGQGAGVGETQYF

j_gene: TRBJ2-7
d_gene: -
abundance: -
v_gene: TRBV7-8
CDR3nt: TGTGCCAGCAGCGGAGCCTACGAGCAGTACTTC
CDR3aa: CASSGAYEQYF

j_gene: TRBJ2-1
d_gene: -
abundance: -
v_gene: TRBV3-1
CDR3nt: TGTGCCAGCAGCCAAGAGTCGATCTGGTATGAGCAGTTCTTC
CDR3aa: CASSQESIWYEQFF

j_gene: TRBJ2-1
d_gene: -
abundance: medium-sized
v_gene: TRBV11-1
CDR3nt: TGTGCCAGCAGCTTTAGACTCTTAGGGGGTGAGCAGTTCTTC
CDR3aa: CASSFRLLGGEQFF

j_gene: TRBJ2-3
d_gene: -
abundance: many
v_gene: TRBV30
CDR3nt: TGTGCCTGGAGTGATGCAGGGCTTAGCACAGATACGCAGTATTTT
CDR3aa: CAWSDAGLSTDTQYF

j_gene: TRBJ1-2
d_gene: TRBD1
abundance: few
v_gene: TRBV5-1
CDR3nt: TGCGCCAGCAGTTACGTCCCGGGACAGGGGCCCGACTATGGCTACACCTTC
CDR3aa: CASSYVPGQGPDYGYTF

j_gene: TRBJ2-1
d_gene: TRBD2
abundance: -
v_gene: TRBV3-1
CDR3nt: TGTGCTAGCAGCCAGGGACTAGGGGGATCCGTTGAGCAGTTCTTC
CDR3aa: CASSQGLGGSVEQFF

j_gene: TRBJ2-3
d_gene: TRBD1
abundance: few
v_gene: TRBV7-8
CDR3nt: TGTGCCAGCAGCTTCCACCTACGGACAGGGTCCCCCACAGATACGCAGTATTTT
CDR3aa: CASSFHLRTGSPTDTQYF

j_gene: TRBJ1-2
d_gene: -
abundance: -
v_gene: TRBV19
CDR3nt: TGTGCCAGTAGTCGAAACAGGTCCCCCTACGGTGGCTACACCTTC
CDR3aa: CASSRNRSPYGGYTF

j_gene: TRBJ2-7
d_gene: TRBD1
abundance: medium-sized
v_gene: TRBV27
CDR3nt: TGTGCCAGCCGCCCACAGGGGTTCTCCTACGAGCAGTACTTC
CDR3aa: CASRPQGFSYEQYF

j_gene: TRBJ2-5
d_gene: TRBD2
abundance: many
v_gene: TRBV7-7
CDR3nt: TGTGCTAGCAGCTTAGACCCGGGACTAGCGGGATCAGAGACCCAGTACTTC
CDR3aa: CASSLDPGLAGSETQYF

j_gene: TRBJ2-3
d_gene: -
abundance: -
v_gene: TRBV7-8
CDR3nt: TGTGCCAGCAGCGCCGGGGATTTTGGCACAGATACGCAGTATTTT
CDR3aa: CASSAGDFGTDTQYF

j_gene: TRBJ2-3
d_gene: TRBD2
abundance: medium-sized
v_gene: TRBV5-5
CDR3nt: TGTGCCAGCAGCTTGAGGGCTAGCGGGGGTATAGCAGGAGATACGCAGTATTTT
CDR3aa: CASSLRASGGIAGDTQYF

j_gene: TRBJ1-1
d_gene: TRBD1
abundance: -
v_gene: TRBV12-3/TRBV12-4
CDR3nt: TGTGCCAGCAGTCGGCCCCGGACAGGGGCCTCCTCCTGCACTGAAGCTTTCTTT
CDR3aa: CASSRPRTGASSCTEAFF